This T cell receptor (beta chain) was sequenced during a study of CD8+ T cells in alopecia areata. Study-wide context: For the treated group, dosing was oral tofacitinib at 5 to 10 mg twice daily. The study gave tofacitinib for 6 to 18 months, then 6 months off drug.

This CDR3 comprises 15 residues. V lost 6 bases and J lost 1; bases outside the gene matches: 9. Germline V gives CDR1 SEHNR, CDR2 FQNEAQ (reference sequence). Treatment indicated: oral pan-JAK inhibitor, 5-10 mg twice daily. Lesional scalp tissue (obtained by punch biopsy) and peripheral blood were collected from alopecia areata patients. The authors extracted RNA and reverse transcribed it into cDNA as the sequencing template. Assay used: immunoSEQ multiplex PCR; TCRdb lists only in-frame clones, some missing. Of roughly 110,000 clones listed, less than 90% were seen once; the top ten hold around a quarter. This clone appeared a single time.

The sequenced sample was CD8+ T cells sorted from blood, obtained at week 24, from a patient treated with tofacitinib. The TCR was taken from a human donor with alopecia areata. The V gene is TRBV7-9, the J gene TRBJ2-7, with TRBD1 matching 7 bases. The CDR3 region is CASRGDGTVSYEQYF. The CDR3 DNA reads as TGTGCCAGCAGAGGGGACGGGACAGTTTCCTACGAGCAGTACTTC.